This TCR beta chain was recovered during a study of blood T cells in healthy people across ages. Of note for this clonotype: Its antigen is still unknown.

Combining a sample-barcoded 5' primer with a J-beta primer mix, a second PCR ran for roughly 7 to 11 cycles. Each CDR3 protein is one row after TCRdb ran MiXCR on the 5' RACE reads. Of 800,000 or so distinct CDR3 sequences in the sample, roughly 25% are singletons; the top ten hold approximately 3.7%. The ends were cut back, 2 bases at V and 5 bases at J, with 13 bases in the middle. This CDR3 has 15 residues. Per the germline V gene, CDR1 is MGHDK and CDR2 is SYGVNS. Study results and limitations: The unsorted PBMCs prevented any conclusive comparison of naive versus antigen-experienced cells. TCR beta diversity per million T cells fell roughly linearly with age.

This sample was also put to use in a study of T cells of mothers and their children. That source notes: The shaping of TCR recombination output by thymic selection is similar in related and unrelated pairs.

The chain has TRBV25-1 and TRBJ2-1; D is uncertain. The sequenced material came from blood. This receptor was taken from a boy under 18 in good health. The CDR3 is CASSETLILDNEQFF. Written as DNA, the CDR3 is TGTGCCAGCAGTGAAACCCTCATTCTCGACAATGAGCAGTTCTTC. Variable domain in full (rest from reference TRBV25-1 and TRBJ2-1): EADIYQTPRYLVIGTGKKITLECSQTMGHDKMYWYQQDPGMELHLIHYSYGVNSTEKGDLSSESTVSRIRTEHFPLTLESARPSHTSQYLCASSETLILDNEQFFGPGTRLTVL.